This TCR beta chain was observed in a study of cytomegalovirus exposure and HLA in healthy donors. Overall study: One earlier analysis, a look at 180 million or so T cells, found about 100 million unique TCR beta sequences. Drawn from HLA-typed donors, some 80 million unique TCRs were held in an early data release.

The PCR employed 60 Vbeta primers together with 13 Jbeta primers. Clones were sequenced by immunoSEQ multiplex PCR, and TCRdb holds only the in-frame ones, with some missing. The sample lists approximately 180,000 clones, roughly four fifths occurring once. V lost 3 bases and J lost 4; bases outside the gene matches: 5. The CDR3 consists of 14 residues. Per germline, CDR1 MNHEY and CDR2 SMNVEV (reference sequence). The clonotype comes from a man aged 18 to 29 in good health and CMV-seronegative. J is TRBJ2-7 and V is TRBV27, with TRBD2 matching over 8 bases. The material sequenced was PBMCs. The CDR3 protein is CASSLAGGVYEQYF. DNA of the CDR3: TGTGCCAGCAGTTTGGCGGGAGGAGTTTACGAGCAGTACTTC.